This T cell receptor beta chain was found in a study of blood T cell repertoires in COVID-19. For the study at large: The origin of the acute and convalescent COVID-19 samples was the United States, Italy and Spain. T cells, B-cell-depleted T cells, or PBMCs supplied cDNA or gDNA.

As processed by the authors: Researchers report that nucleated cell counts were estimated from reference gene primer amplification. The repertoire was sequenced with immunoSEQ multiplex PCR; TCRdb's copy has only in-frame clones and lacks some. V and J calls and clone size follow that table, whereas D and trimming were derived from the DNA. The sample includes about 230,000 clones, 65% to 85% of them seen just once. CDR1 and CDR2 from the germline V gene are SGHNT and YYREEE (reference sequence). V was clipped by 0 bases and J by 6 bases; unmatched bases: 4. There are 15 residues in the CDR3. The chain has TRBV5-4 and TRBJ2-1; 9 positions match TRBD2. Sequences were obtained from peripheral blood. This TCR was recovered from a man aged 45-65 years with active or convalescent COVID-19. CDR3 in DNA: TGTGCCAGCAGCTTGGGAGCGGGGGGCGTCAATGAGCAGTTCTTC. It codes for CASSLGAGGVNEQFF. The whole variable domain, remainder taken from reference TRBV5-4 and TRBJ2-1, is ETGVTQSPTHLIKTRGQQVTLRCSSQSGHNTVSWYQQALGQGPQFIFQYYREEENGRGNFPPRFSGLQFPNYSSELNVNALELDDSALYLCASSLGAGGVNEQFFGPGTRLTVL.